This TCR beta chain is from a study of Graves' ophthalmopathy and Graves' hyperthyroidism. Study as a whole: Hyperthyroidism counted as stable given no ophthalmopathy within 18 months of follow-up. General study results and limits: Blood shared most expanded thyroid clonotypes above 0.001 frequency.

Clinical symptoms, serum thyroxine, TRAb, thyroid ultrasound and orbital computed tomography formed the basis of diagnosis. Comment on this clonotype: Its antigen is as yet unknown.

The CDR3 sequence is 16 residues long. Trimming took 8 bases from V and 0 from J, leaving 16 bases between them. Germline CDR1 SGHTA, CDR2 FQGNSA. Researchers took RNA transcripts and amplified TCR beta CDR3 regions from them. Following a first-round RT-PCR that used HTBI primers, a second-round multiplex PCR was carried out. TCRdb used MiXCR to reprocess the multiplex PCR reads, holding one entry per CDR3 protein. The sample includes around 1.1 million distinct CDR3 sequences, 36% of them seen just once. The V gene is TRBV7-2, the J gene TRBJ2-2; weak D call: TRBD2 (5 bases). The TCR sequence derives from an adult man with Graves' hyperthyroidism. The sequencing sample was made of peripheral blood or thyroid tissue (not recorded which). The CDR3 DNA reads TGTGCCAGCTCACCCCTTCCGGGATCGAACACCGGGGAGCTGTTTTTT. It specifies CASSPLPGSNTGELFF.